The clone carrying this TCR beta chain was seen more than once but under ten times. The antigen remains undetermined. One end of the junction varies from germline; a read error may be responsible. This specimen belongs to a study of identical twins. Template switching supplied a universal primer site; unique molecular identifiers were carried on the cDNA. Via MiXCR, TCRdb re-called the 5' RACE reads, giving one row per CDR3 protein. The sample holds 500,000 or so distinct CDR3 sequences, 14% seen once. This CDR3 has 15 residues. Germline CDR1 and CDR2: SSHAT and FNYEAQ (reference sequence). Study conclusions and caveats: With monozygotic twins, out-of-frame TCR alpha sharing exceeded what models estimated.

A further study also used this sample, focusing on yellow fever vaccine responses in identical twins. This second study says: Twins' vaccine T cell responses were reported to seem partly convergent and partly personalized.

The sequenced sample consisted of CD4+ T cells sorted from blood. This clonotype was sampled from a young woman in good health. The rearrangement uses TRBV7-7 and TRBJ2-1, with D perhaps TRBD2 (6 bases). The CDR3 sequence: CASSLRETSYNEQFF. CDR3 sequence (DNA): TGTGCTAGCAGCTTACGGGAGACATCCTACAATGAGCAGTTCTTC. Complete variable domain (other parts from reference TRBV7-7 and TRBJ2-1): GAGVSQSPRYKVTKRGQDVTLRCDPISSHATLYWYQQALGQGPEFLTYFNYEAQPDKSGLPSDRFSAERPEGSISTLTIQRTEQRDSAMYRCASSLRETSYNEQFFGPGTRLTVL.